This section outlines one T cell receptor (beta chain) sequence together with its context. The data were taken from a study of T cell clones after liver transplantation. Study context: Third-party-reactive TCRbeta sequences from pre-transplant mixed lymphocyte reactions served as antigen-independent comparators. Apart from a few HCV-positive recipients, transplants were for non-autoimmune, non-viral reasons.

Germline CDR1 is LGHNT and CDR2 is FRNRAP. The ends lost 3 bases at V and 3 bases at J; junction bases unmatched: 10. CDR3 length equals 17 residues. Here immunoSEQ multiplex PCR was the method, and the copy in TCRdb shows in-frame clones only, minus some. The repertoire includes 65,000 to 85,000 clones, roughly 80% of them detected once, and 2.1% sits in the top ten. The chain uses TRBV12-5 and TRBJ2-1, with 8 bases fitting TRBD2. The TCR was taken from a human patient who received a liver transplant. A share of the T cells may be of graft donor origin. Sequenced material: CD4+ T cells from blood, taken about 50 months after liver transplant. CDR3 bases: TGTGCTAGTGGTTTCCTGGCCTTAGCGGGAAACTACAATGAGCAGTTCTTC. It encodes CASGFLALAGNYNEQFF.